The clone carrying this TCR beta chain showed up just once. Its target is unknown. Gene names are mouse gene names. The CDR3 goes on 1 residue after the read ends, and that part is filled in from the germline J gene. Germline values: CDR1 GFQATS, CDR2 STVNSAI. The CDR3 loop spans 13 amino acids. Trimming took off 0 bases at V and 7 bases at J, with 7 bases between the two ends. This sample is part of a study of tissue T cells after allogeneic stem cell transplantation. Study results and caveats: Alloreactivity or antigen specificity of tissue TCRs was not determined; some clones might be host cells. Motif-based clustering found tissue-specific repertoire signatures shared across patients, though few clones were shared. Blood and spleen captured only part of the tissue TCR repertoire.

Sequencing of TCRbeta CDR3 at survey depth gave sequences and template counts. Method: immunoSEQ multiplex PCR; TCRdb's copy keeps in-frame clones and lacks some. The sample lists about 7,100 clones, around 62% occurring once. The chain uses TRBV20 and TRBJ1-6; D unresolved. TRBJ1-6 is given ORF status, its function remaining uncertain. This TCR was recovered from a female BALB/c mouse in good health. For the strain, the MHC haplotype given is H2-d. Sequencing was performed on blood. This CDR3 is CGARERENSPLYF. The CDR3 DNA, read in part, is TGTGGTGCTAGGGAAAGGGAGAATTCGCCCCTCTAC.